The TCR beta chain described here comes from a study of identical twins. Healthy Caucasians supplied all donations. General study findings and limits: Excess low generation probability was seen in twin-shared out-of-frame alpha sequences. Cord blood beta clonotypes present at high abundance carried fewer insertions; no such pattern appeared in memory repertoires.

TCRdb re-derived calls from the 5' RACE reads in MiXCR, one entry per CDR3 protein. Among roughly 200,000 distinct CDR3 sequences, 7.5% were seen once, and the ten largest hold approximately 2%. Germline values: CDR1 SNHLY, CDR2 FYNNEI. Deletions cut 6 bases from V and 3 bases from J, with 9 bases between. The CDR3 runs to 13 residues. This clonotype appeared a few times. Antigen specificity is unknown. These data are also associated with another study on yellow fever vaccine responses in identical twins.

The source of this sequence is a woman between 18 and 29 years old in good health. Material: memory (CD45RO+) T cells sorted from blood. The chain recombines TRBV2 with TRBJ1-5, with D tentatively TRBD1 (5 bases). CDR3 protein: CASSDSYNQPQHF. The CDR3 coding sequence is TGTGCCAGCAGCGACAGTTACAATCAGCCCCAGCATTTT.